A single sample gave rise to the 15 T cell receptor beta chains below, sequenced in a study of response to subunit inactivated influenza vaccine. TCRdb re-called the RT-PCR reads through MiXCR, storing one row per CDR3 protein. Of hundreds of thousands of distinct CDR3 sequences listed, approximately 17% are singletons. This material consisted of PBMCs from blood, taken more than 4 days after vaccination. These TCRs come from a man in his forties or fifties who received an inactivated influenza vaccine.

In this sample, this clonotype turned up a few times. The chain has TRBV4-3 and TRBJ2-1, with TRBD2 as a possible D gene (6 bases). The V gene's germline CDR1 is LGHNA and CDR2 YSLEER. The CDR3 has 15 residues. V was pared by 4 bases and J by 5 bases, with 15 bases between. The CDR3, as DNA: TGCGCCAGCAGCCCATGGGGGGATTTAAACAATGAGCAGTTCTTC. Amino acid sequence: CASSPWGDLNNEQFF.

V and J are TRBV20-1 and TRBJ2-6; possibly TRBD1 for D (6 bases). The CDR3 runs to 15 residues. V dropped 5 bases and J dropped 0 bases, with 11 bases sitting between them. CDR1 and CDR2 from the germline V gene are DFQATT and SNEGSKA (reference sequence). The CDR3 DNA sequence: TGCAGTGCTCGAGGGGGACGCTCTGGGGCCAACGTCCTGACTTTC. Translation gives CSARGGRSGANVLTF.

The V gene is TRBV20-1, the J gene TRBJ1-2; the D is unclear. V was cut by 3 bases and J by 3 bases, with 8 bases left in between. The CDR3 length is 12 residues. The germline gives CDR1 DFQATT, CDR2 SNEGSKA (reference sequence). The CDR3 region has the DNA TGCAGTGCTAGTCCCGGGGACTATGGCTACACCTTC. Amino acid sequence: CSASPGDYGYTF.

This clonotype appeared a few times. This rearrangement joins TRBV7-2 to TRBJ1-1; TRBD1 is a possible D gene (5 bases). Germline values: CDR1 SGHTA, CDR2 FQGNSA. Trimming removed 7 bases from V and 0 bases from J, with 15 bases in between. This CDR3 is built from 15 residues. CDR3: CASTPQGALNTEAFF. CDR3 nucleotides: TGTGCCAGCACACCCCAAGGGGCTCTGAACACTGAAGCTTTCTTT.

This clonotype was observed many times. The CDR3 DNA is TGTGCCAGCAGTTTAGCGACGACAGGGAATGAGCAGTACTTC. Translation: CASSLATTGNEQYF. The chain joins TRBV12-3 or TRBV12-4 to TRBJ2-7, with 7 bases aligning to TRBD1. Unmatched junction bases numbered 6, after V lost 0 bases and J lost 7 bases. The CDR3 is made up of 14 amino acids.

This clonotype was observed many times. The chain uses TRBV5-1 and TRBJ2-7; no definite D call. This CDR3 spans 15 amino acids. Germline CDR1 is SGHRS and CDR2 is YFSETQ. Trimming removed 0 bases from V and 3 bases from J, with 13 bases in between. The chain's CDR3 is CASSLEANPSYEQYF. The CDR3 region has the DNA TGCGCCAGCAGCTTGGAGGCAAACCCAAGCTACGAGCAGTACTTC. Supplemented by reference TRBV5-1 and TRBJ2-7, the full variable domain reads KAGVTQTPRYLIKTRGQQVTLSCSPISGHRSVSWYQQTPGQGLQFLFEYFSETQRNKGNFPGRFSGRQFSNSRSEMNVSTLELGDSALYLCASSLEANPSYEQYFGPGTRLTVT.

This clonotype was counted between two and nine times. This chain links TRBV29-1 with TRBJ2-3, with a weak D call TRBD2 (5 bases). Germline CDR1 is SQVTM and CDR2 is ANQGSEA. V lost 6 bases and J lost 9, with 19 bases in between. This CDR3 comprises 13 residues. Here the CDR3 DNA reads TGCAGCGTCCCTGCGGGTAGCCCCGGCACGCAGTATTTT. It codes for CSVPAGSPGTQYF.

This clonotype has a handful of counts. The chain employs TRBV4-3 and TRBJ2-7; 9 bases line up with TRBD2. This CDR3 has 15 amino acids. Trimming removed 3 bases from V and 4 bases from J; junction bases left unmatched: 7. CDR1 is LGHNA, CDR2 YSLEER, per germline. CDR3 sequence reads: CASSQIAGGIYEQYF. DNA for the CDR3: TGCGCCAGCAGCCAGATCGCGGGAGGGATTTACGAGCAGTACTTC.

In this sample, this clonotype turned up a few times. At one boundary the junction diverges from the germline segment, which might be a read error. The gene calls are TRBV6-5 and TRBJ2-7; 12 bases line up with TRBD2. This CDR3 contains 16 residues. Germline loops: CDR1 MNHEY, CDR2 SVGAGI. The DNA of the CDR3 is TGTGCCAGCAGTCACTCAGGGACTAGCGGGCGATACGAGCAGTACTTC. Translated, it gives CASSHSGTSGRYEQYF.

The V call is TRBV28, the J call TRBJ1-6; TRBD1 matches at 9 bases. This CDR3 region has 14 residues. The V and J ends lost 3 bases and 9 bases, in that order; junction bases with no gene match: 3. Germline CDR1 is MDHEN and CDR2 is SYDVKM. The CDR3 loop is CASSFTGGGSPLHF. The CDR3 nucleotides read TGTGCCAGCAGTTTCACAGGGGGCGGTTCACCCCTCCACTTT.

This chain joins TRBV29-1 and TRBJ2-6; no reliable D call. CDR3 length: 15 amino acids. CDR1 and CDR2 from the germline V gene are SQVTM and ANQGSEA. V lost 5 bases and J 0 bases, leaving 11 bases between the germline ends. The CDR3 region is CSVSPGSSGANVLTF. CDR3 in DNA: TGCAGCGTTTCCCCGGGCAGCTCTGGGGCCAACGTCCTGACTTTC.

This clonotype qualifies as medium-sized. The rearrangement uses TRBV7-2 and TRBJ2-5; D is undetermined. This CDR3 comprises 13 residues. Germline V gene sequence: CDR1 SGHTA, CDR2 FQGNSA. V lost 5 bases to trimming and J lost 5 bases, with 12 bases between them. The CDR3 sequence is CASSRILRETQYF. As DNA, the CDR3 is TGTGCCAGCAGCCGGATCCTGCGGGAGACCCAGTACTTC.

This clonotype came up a few times. J is TRBJ2-7 and V is TRBV3-1; 7 bases map to TRBD2. Looked up from germline, CDR1 is LGHDT and CDR2 is YNNKEL (reference sequence). V lost 1 base and J lost 3; bases outside the gene matches: 18. This CDR3 has 19 residues. CDR3 bases: TGTGCCAGCAGCCAAGTCTCTACCTCGTTTGCTAGCGGAAGCTACGAGCAGTACTTC. The encoded protein is CASSQVSTSFASGSYEQYF.

The V gene is TRBV10-3, the J gene TRBJ2-1, with TRBD1 matching 8 bases. This CDR3 has 15 amino acids. V dropped 7 bases and J dropped 7; count of bases not matched to a gene: 12. Per germline, CDR1 ENHRY and CDR2 SYGVKD. The CDR3 sequence is CAITRTGQGWNEQFF. The CDR3 coding sequence is TGTGCCATCACGAGGACAGGACAGGGTTGGAATGAGCAGTTCTTC.

This clonotype was seen more than once but under ten times. The chain has TRBV27 and TRBJ1-2; D unclear. CDR1 MNHEY and CDR2 SMNVEV come from the germline V gene (reference sequence). V shed 3 bases and J shed 8 bases, with 13 bases lying between them. This CDR3 is 13 amino acids long. CDR3 in amino acids: CASSLGPRTGYTF. The CDR3 DNA follows: TGTGCCAGCAGTTTGGGCCCTCGAACAGGCTACACCTTC.